This T cell receptor beta chain was sequenced during a study of T cell changes during pregnancy in multiple sclerosis (dated by TCRdb to the late 2010s). In terms of the full investigation: The study examined how the T cell repertoire changed over the course of pregnancy in women with multiple sclerosis.

On this clone itself: What antigen it recognizes has not been identified. Per-base qualities were not stored, and no clone one base away is much larger.

The library was built by means of the immunoSEQ multiplex PCR assay. TCRdb holds this immuneACCESS table with in-frame rearrangements only. Some clones are missing; in checked studies, unresolved V genes explain under half, and the rest has no known cause. This sample has about 38,000 clones in its table, and 85% to 95% of those were observed once. The top ten hold about 8.9% of the sample. Per the germline V gene, LGHNA is the CDR1 and YNFKEQ is the CDR2. Reading from cysteine to phenylalanine, the CDR3 counts 16 amino acids. Kept here is only the CDR3 DNA, which spans 48 bases and is read in frame from base 1. Trimming leaves V shorter by 0 bases and J shorter by 5 bases, with the junction holding 5 bases beyond the gene matches.

The sequence was obtained from a female donor with multiple sclerosis, enrolled in a pregnancy study. Sequencing used CD8+ T cells from peripheral blood mononuclear cells, obtained in the third trimester of pregnancy. The V and J segments used are TRBV4-2 and TRBJ2-7; 12 bases in between match TRBD2. The DNA is TGTGCCAGCAGCCAAGATGCTAGCGGGGGGGCCGACGAGCAGTACTTC. It codes for CASSQDASGGADEQYF.